The present TCR beta chain was sequenced within a study of cytomegalovirus exposure and HLA in healthy donors. Findings and limits, study-wide: According to a later analysis, most TCR beta chains associated with CMV appeared HLA-restricted.

Trimming removed 0 bases from V and 3 bases from J; junction bases left unmatched: 1. The CDR3 sequence is 15 residues long. Germline CDR1 reads LGHNA; CDR2 reads YSLEER. A word on this clone: The antigen is not known.

The PCR used 60 Vbeta and 13 Jbeta primers. This table comes from immunoSEQ multiplex PCR, and its TCRdb copy is limited to in-frame clones, with some not included. The profile shows 180,000 or so clones, more than 70% of them singletons. The source of this sequence is a girl between 5 and 17 years old in good health and CMV-seropositive. The source material was PBMCs. The V and J genes are TRBV4-3 and TRBJ2-7; 11 positions match TRBD2. This CDR3 reads CASSQDTSGSYEQYF. The CDR3 DNA sequence: TGCGCCAGCAGCCAAGATACTAGCGGGAGCTACGAGCAGTACTTC.